This T cell receptor beta chain was profiled in a study of T cells in Graves' hyperthyroidism and ophthalmopathy. Turning to the study itself: Specimen type is peripheral blood, collected at initial diagnosis prior to any treatment. Study outcomes and limitations: Model output signaled ophthalmopathy a median approximately 6 months ahead of onset. Appearing also in blood were most of the thyroid clonotypes expanded above 0.001.

TCR beta CDR3 regions were amplified from RNA transcripts. During a first-round RT-PCR of the TCR CDR3, the HTBI primer set was used. MiXCR was run by TCRdb on the multiplex PCR reads, yielding one entry per CDR3 protein. The sample has around 760,000 distinct CDR3 sequences, 30% to 40% seen once. This CDR3 is 16 amino acids long. Germline V gives CDR1 MNHNY, CDR2 SVGAGI (reference sequence). Trimming removed 2 bases at V and 2 bases at J, with 16 bases between. Across 18 months, stable Graves' hyperthyroidism was marked by no progression to ophthalmopathy. This clonotype has only a few counts. The antigen is unknown.

The source is a woman aged 35 to 49 with Graves' hyperthyroidism. V gene TRBV6-6 combines with J gene TRBJ2-7; possible D gene TRBD1, 6 bases. The sequencing sample was made of blood. CDR3 coding DNA: TGTGCCAGCAGTTACCCCCGGACAGAACGAACCTACGAGCAGTACTTC. It encodes CASSYPRTERTYEQYF.